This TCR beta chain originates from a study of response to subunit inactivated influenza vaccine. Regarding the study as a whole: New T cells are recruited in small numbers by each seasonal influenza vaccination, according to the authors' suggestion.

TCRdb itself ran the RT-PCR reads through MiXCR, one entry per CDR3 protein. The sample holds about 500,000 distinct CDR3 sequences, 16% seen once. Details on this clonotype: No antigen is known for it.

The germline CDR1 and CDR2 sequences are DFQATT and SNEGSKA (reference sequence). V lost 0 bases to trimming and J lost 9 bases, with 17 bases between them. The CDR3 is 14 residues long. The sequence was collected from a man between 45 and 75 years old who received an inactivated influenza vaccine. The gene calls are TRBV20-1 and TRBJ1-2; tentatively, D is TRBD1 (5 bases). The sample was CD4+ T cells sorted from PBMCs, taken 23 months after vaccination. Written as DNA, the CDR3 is TGCAGTGCTAGAGATGGTTCAGGGATTCTTAGCTACACCTTC. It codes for CSARDGSGILSYTF.